The 21 T cell receptor beta chains given below trace back to one sample, sequenced in a study of OX40 agonist ivuxolimab in advanced cancers. The repertoire was sequenced with immunoSEQ multiplex PCR; TCRdb's copy has only in-frame clones and lacks some. The table shows roughly 63,000 clones, with 85% to 90% occurring only once. Specimen: CD4+ or CD8+ T cells sorted from blood, collected in a trial of the OX40 agonist ivuxolimab. The receptors stem from an adult with an advanced solid tumor such as melanoma, head and neck, liver or kidney cancer.

This clone was counted a single time. The chain has TRBV7-3 and TRBJ2-1, with 7 bases identical to TRBD1. CDR3 length: 15 amino acids. The trim removed 0 bases at V and 2 bases at J, leaving 1 base unmatched. CDR1 is SGHTA and CDR2 is FQGTGA in the germline V gene. The CDR3 nucleotides are TGTGCCAGCAGCTTAACAGGGGGCACCTACAATGAGCAGTTCTTC. It specifies CASSLTGGTYNEQFF.

The V call is TRBV5-5, the J call TRBJ2-7; D is unclear. The CDR3 has 12 amino acids. V lost 0 bases and J lost 12, with 13 bases in between. Germline V gene data show CDR1 as SGHKS and CDR2 as YYEKEE (reference sequence). CDR3 nucleotide sequence: TGTGCCAGCAGCTTGGCCGTGGGGTGGTGGTACTTC. Translation: CASSLAVGWWYF. Drawing the rest from reference TRBV5-5 and TRBJ2-7, the complete variable domain is DAGVTQSPTHLIKTRGQQVTLRCSPISGHKSVSWYQQVLGQGPQFIFQYYEKEERGRGNFPDRFSARQFPNYSSELNVNALLLGDSALYLCASSLAVGWWYFGPGTRLTVT.

The chain recombines TRBV5-1 with TRBJ2-3; D may correspond to TRBD1 or TRBD2 (6 bases each). Trimming removed 3 bases from V and 0 bases from J, with 20 bases in between. The CDR3 runs 18 residues. Per the germline V gene, CDR1 is SGHRS and CDR2 is YFSETQ. Here the CDR3 reads CASSWGLGGGQSTDTQYF. As DNA, the CDR3 is TGCGCCAGCAGCTGGGGCCTAGGGGGAGGCCAAAGCACAGATACGCAGTATTTT.

The chain recombines TRBV6-4 with TRBJ1-6; perhaps TRBD1 as D (5 bases). The germline V and J ends were trimmed by 3 bases and 0 bases, with 15 bases remaining between them. This CDR3 region has 18 residues. Germline assignment: CDR1 MRHNA and CDR2 SNTAGT. CDR3 in amino acids: CASSESSPRGSYNSPLHF. The CDR3 DNA reads TGTGCCAGCAGTGAAAGCTCCCCTAGGGGCTCCTATAATTCACCCCTCCACTTT.

The DNA of the CDR3 is TGTGCCAGCAGCCATCCCGACAGGGTTATTCAGCCCCAGCATTTT. It yields the protein CASSHPDRVIQPQHF. The chain uses TRBV14 and TRBJ1-5; 7 bases map to TRBD1. Germline V gives CDR1 SGHDN, CDR2 FVKESK. The CDR3 loop spans 15 amino acids. The junction had 8 bases not matched to a gene; V was cut back by 3 bases and J by 6 bases.

This chain links TRBV10-1 with TRBJ2-3; 13 bases agree with TRBD2. Germline CDR1 is WNHNN and CDR2 is SYGVQD (reference sequence). This CDR3 spans 17 amino acids. The J segment lost 2 bases and the V segment lost 2 bases, leaving 4 bases of the junction unmatched. CDR3 coding DNA: TGCGCCAGCAGTGAGCCCGGGACTAGCGGGGTCACAGATACGCAGTATTTT. This sequence encodes CASSEPGTSGVTDTQYF.

This clone was seen just once. V is TRBV25-1 and J is TRBJ1-1, with 9 positions matching TRBD1. This CDR3 spans 16 amino acids. Losses at the gene ends were 3 bases for V and 0 bases for J; bases not matched to a gene: 5. Germline CDR1 is MGHDK and CDR2 is SYGVNS. The CDR3 bases are TGTGCCAGCAGTGATCTTGGACAGGGGATGAACACTGAAGCTTTCTTT. Its translation: CASSDLGQGMNTEAFF.

This clone qualifies as medium-sized (0.01 to 0.1%). The genes are TRBV7-6 and TRBJ1-1, with D unclear. Trimming took off 0 bases at V and 4 bases at J, with 9 bases between the two ends. Germline CDR1 and CDR2: SGHVS and FNYEAQ. CDR3 length: 14 residues. DNA for the CDR3: TGTGCCAGCAGCTTAGCGTCGGGTACCACTGAAGCTTTCTTT. The encoded protein is CASSLASGTTEAFF. Supplemented by reference TRBV7-6 and TRBJ1-1, the full variable domain reads GAGVSQSPRYKVTKRGQDVALRCDPISGHVSLYWYRQALGQGPEFLTYFNYEAQQDKSGLPNDRFSAERPEGSISTLTIQRTEQRDSAMYRCASSLASGTTEAFFGQGTRLTVV.

This clone was detected only once. The chain links TRBV2 to TRBJ2-2; tentative D call: TRBD1 (5 bases). The V end lost 11 bases, the J end lost 3 bases, and 13 bases lay between the germline ends. The length of the CDR3 is 13 residues. Germline V gene lookup returns CDR1 SNHLY and CDR2 FYNNEI. The chain's CDR3 is CAGSDTHTGELFF. The DNA of the CDR3 is TGTGCCGGGTCGGACACTCACACCGGGGAGCTGTTTTTT. Complete variable domain (other parts from reference TRBV2 and TRBJ2-2): EPEVTQTPSHQVTQMGQEVILRCVPISNHLYFYWYRQILGQKVEFLVSFYNNEISEKSEIFDDQFSVERPDGSNFTLKIRSTKLEDSAMYFCAGSDTHTGELFFGEGSRLTVL.

The V call is TRBV6-1, the J call TRBJ1-3; D gene ambiguous. The CDR3 contains 15 residues. Germline V gene sequence: CDR1 MNHNS, CDR2 SASEGT. V was clipped by 8 bases and J by 0 bases, with 14 bases between them. CDR3 sequence reads: CASADFRFSGNTIYF. The CDR3 DNA reads as TGTGCCAGCGCCGACTTCCGCTTCTCTGGAAACACCATATATTTT.

The chain combines TRBV25-1 with TRBJ2-7; the D is unclear. The V and J ends lost 2 bases and 2 bases respectively, with 13 bases between them. Germline lookup yields CDR1 MGHDK and CDR2 SYGVNS. This CDR3 has 15 residues. CDR3: CASSENGRVTYEQYF. As DNA, the CDR3 is TGTGCCAGCAGTGAAAACGGACGGGTAACCTACGAGCAGTACTTC.

The chain is built from TRBV5-1 and TRBJ2-2, with D perhaps matching TRBD1 (6 bases). V lost 4 bases and J lost 6, with 16 bases in between. Germline values: CDR1 SGHRS, CDR2 YFSETQ. The CDR3 extends over 15 amino acids. CDR3 loop: CASSEELGAAGELFF. CDR3 DNA: TGCGCCAGCAGCGAAGAATTGGGGGCTGCCGGGGAGCTGTTTTTT. Full variable domain (rest looked up from reference TRBV5-1 and TRBJ2-2): KAGVTQTPRYLIKTRGQQVTLSCSPISGHRSVSWYQQTPGQGLQFLFEYFSETQRNKGNFPGRFSGRQFSNSRSEMNVSTLELGDSALYLCASSEELGAAGELFFGEGSRLTVL.

This chain links TRBV9 with TRBJ1-1, with D perhaps TRBD1 (6 bases). The V gene lost 0 bases and the J gene lost 4 bases, with 13 bases spanning the gap. The CDR3 length is 15 residues. Germline-derived CDR1 and CDR2 are SGDLS and YYNGEE. CDR3 sequence reads: CASSVGGARSTEAFF. In nucleotides, the CDR3 is TGTGCCAGCAGCGTAGGGGGGGCGCGTAGCACTGAAGCTTTCTTT.

The chain uses TRBV18 and TRBJ2-2; D is ambiguous. This CDR3 contains 16 residues. CDR1 and CDR2 from the germline V gene are KGHSH and LQKENI. Between the trimmed V and J ends, which lost 0 bases and 7 bases, there was a span of 15 bases. The CDR3 DNA reads as TGTGCCAGCTCACCACCGTCCGGAAATAGGGACGGGGAGCTGTTTTTT. Its translation is CASSPPSGNRDGELFF.

The rearrangement uses TRBV6-1 and TRBJ2-5; 7 positions agree with TRBD2. The germline V gene encodes CDR1 MNHNS and CDR2 SASEGT. This CDR3 is 16 amino acids long. After removal of 1 base from V and 4 bases from J, the junction contained 9 bases not matched to a gene. The CDR3, as DNA: TGTGCCAGCAGTGAAGTTGAGCTACTAGCGCTAGAGACCCAGTACTTC. It encodes CASSEVELLALETQYF.

This clone was observed once. The chain joins TRBV7-2 to TRBJ2-7; 7 bases agree with TRBD2. This CDR3 is built from 15 residues. Germline-derived CDR1 and CDR2 are SGHTA and FQGNSA. The J segment lost 3 bases and the V segment lost 5 bases, leaving 10 bases of the junction unmatched. For the CDR3, the DNA is TGTGCCAGCAGCCAACAAAGCGGGGCCTACTACGAGCAGTACTTC. It specifies CASSQQSGAYYEQYF.

This chain connects TRBV28 to TRBJ2-5; weak D call: TRBD1 (6 bases). Trimming cost V 5 bases and J 1 base, with 14 bases left between them. CDR3 length: 15 amino acids. Germline CDR1 MDHEN, CDR2 SYDVKM. This chain's CDR3 is CASSGGRPLQETQYF. The CDR3 nucleotides read TGTGCCAGCAGTGGGGGCAGACCCCTCCAAGAGACCCAGTACTTC.

This clone was counted a few times. The genes are TRBV4-1 and TRBJ2-3; D not certain. Germline V gene lookup returns CDR1 MGHRA and CDR2 YSYEKL. Trimming took 3 bases from V and 7 from J, leaving 14 bases between them. CDR3 length equals 14 residues. In DNA, the CDR3 is TGCGCCAGCAGCCAGCCGTTGGGGTTAAATACGCAGTATTTT. This codes for CASSQPLGLNTQYF.

This rearrangement joins TRBV4-2 to TRBJ1-1; D is undetermined. Trimming removed 0 bases at V and 7 bases at J, with 9 bases between. From germline, CDR1 is LGHNA and CDR2 YNFKEQ. The CDR3 runs to 13 residues. This chain's CDR3 is CASSQDWLDEAFF. The DNA for the CDR3 is TGTGCCAGCAGCCAAGATTGGCTGGATGAAGCTTTCTTT.

V is TRBV6-6 and J is TRBJ1-1, with D possibly TRBD1 on 5 matching bases. V was clipped by 3 bases and J by 4 bases, with 15 bases between them. The V gene's germline CDR1 is MNHNY and CDR2 SVGAGI (reference sequence). There are 15 residues in the CDR3. CDR3 loop: CASSYLTAALTEAFF. The DNA of the CDR3 is TGTGCCAGCAGTTATTTGACAGCGGCCCTCACTGAAGCTTTCTTT.

V and J are TRBV15 and TRBJ2-5; 11 bases are shared with TRBD1. The J call could be wrong; TRBJ2-7 is a better fit for the DNA end. Germline V lookup: CDR1 LNHNV, CDR2 YYDKDF (reference sequence). This CDR3 is 15 amino acids long. The CDR3 DNA sequence: TGTGCCACCAGCAGTCCGGGACAGGGGGCCTACGAGCAGTACTTC. It translates to CATSSPGQGAYEQYF.